Each of the 15 T cell receptor beta chains below was sequenced from the same sample in a study of T cells in Graves' hyperthyroidism and ophthalmopathy (dated 2019 in TCRdb). Receptor libraries were prepared by multiplex PCR. Sequencing was carried out with an Illumina HiSeq 2000. TCR beta CDR3 regions were amplified from RNA transcripts. For the first round of RT-PCR on the TCR CDR3, the HTBI primer set was used together with the Qiagen OneStep RT-PCR kit. TCRdb reprocessing: public reads trimmed at Q25 with fastp, clones called with MiXCR, in-frame beta chains kept. Every distinct CDR3 protein forms one entry, paired with its most common genes and DNA. The sample profile shows around 430,000 distinct CDR3 sequences; just under 15% of them were found once. The top ten clonotypes cover over 25% of the sample. Sequenced input: blood. The receptor set was obtained from a woman aged 25-40 years with Graves' hyperthyroidism.

The CDR3 DNA follows: TGTGCCAGCAGTTTGCGTCAGGGCCTAAGAAATGAGCAGTTCTTC. This codes for CASSLRQGLRNEQFF. The gene calls are TRBV28 and TRBJ2-1, with a weak D call TRBD1 (5 bases). V lost 3 bases and J 7 bases, leaving 16 bases between the germline ends. Germline V gives CDR1 MDHEN, CDR2 SYDVKM. The CDR3 is 15 residues long.

At least ten counts were recorded for this clonotype. The rearrangement joins TRBV3-1 to TRBJ1-4; D not resolved. Germline values: CDR1 LGHDT, CDR2 YNNKEL (reference sequence). The length of the CDR3 is 15 residues. V dropped 1 base and J dropped 4 bases, with 10 bases sitting between them. The CDR3 sequence is CASSQVWKSNEKLFF. CDR3 nucleotides: TGTGCCAGCAGCCAAGTGTGGAAGAGTAATGAAAAACTGTTTTTT. The complete variable domain, with remaining parts taken from reference TRBV3-1 and TRBJ1-4, reads DTAVSQTPKYLVTQMGNDKSIKCEQNLGHDTMYWYKQDSKKFLKIMFSYNNKELIINETVPNRFSPKSPDKAHLNLHINSLELGDSAVYFCASSQVWKSNEKLFFGSGTQLSVL.

This clonotype came up a few times. The chain combines TRBV24-1 with TRBJ1-1, with D hard to call. This CDR3 comprises 13 residues. Germline CDR1 is KGHDR and CDR2 is SFDVKD. Trimming took 6 bases from V and 3 from J, leaving 10 bases between them. The CDR3 loop reads CATSRALDTEAFF. CDR3 sequence (DNA): TGTGCCACCAGTCGGGCCCTTGACACTGAAGCTTTCTTT.

This clonotype has at least ten counts. The chain carries TRBV12-3 or TRBV12-4 and TRBJ2-3, with 12 positions matching TRBD2. The CDR3 covers 18 residues. The trim removed 3 bases at V and 6 bases at J, leaving 13 bases unmatched. CDR3: CASSLILTSGSGVDTQYF. The CDR3 DNA sequence: TGTGCCAGCAGTTTGATCTTGACTAGCGGGAGTGGCGTGGATACGCAGTATTTT.

This clonotype turned up a few times. This chain uses TRBV27 with TRBJ2-2; no firm D call. This CDR3 contains 15 residues. V lost 5 bases and J lost 0, with 10 bases in between. Germline V CDR1 and CDR2: MNHEY, SMNVEV (reference sequence). The CDR3 spells CASSLLGPNTGELFF. In nucleotides, the CDR3 is TGTGCCAGCAGTCTCCTAGGGCCGAACACCGGGGAGCTGTTTTTT.

The V call is TRBV24-1, the J call TRBJ1-5, with 9 bases aligning to TRBD1. The V gene end was trimmed by 9 bases and the J gene end by 3 bases; junction bases not matched to a gene: 8. The CDR3 is 15 residues long. The germline V gene has CDR1 KGHDR and CDR2 SFDVKD. CDR3 coding DNA: TGTGCCACCGAGAAGGGACAGGGCATCAATCAGCCCCAGCATTTT. This codes for CATEKGQGINQPQHF.

This clonotype was observed a few times. This sequence joins TRBV7-2 and TRBJ2-7; 9 nucleotides align to TRBD1. V trimming: 5 bases; J trimming: 6 bases; junction bases outside the gene matches: 8. In germline, CDR1 is SGHTA, CDR2 FQGNSA. This CDR3 contains 14 residues. The CDR3 loop reads CASSLTRTGAEQYF. CDR3 sequence (DNA): TGTGCCAGCAGCCTAACCCGGACAGGGGCCGAGCAGTACTTC.

Points on this clonotype: This may stem from a read error, because a much larger clone lies one nucleotide away. The chain uses TRBV28 and TRBJ2-1; 13 bases agree with TRBD2. CDR3 size: 15 residues. Germline-derived CDR1 and CDR2 are MDHEN and SYDVKM. In DNA form, the CDR3 reads TGTGCCAGCACCGGGACTAGCGGGGTTGGGGGTGAGCGGTTCTTC. It specifies CASTGTSGVGGERFF.

For this clonotype: The junction differs from germline at one of its ends, possibly a read error. The chain joins TRBV5-1 to TRBJ2-4, with unresolved D. The CDR3 runs 19 residues. The germline V gene encodes CDR1 SGHRS and CDR2 YFSETQ. This chain's CDR3 is CASSLINNRSLLAKNIQYF. As DNA, the CDR3 is TGTGCCAGCAGCTTAATAAATAATCGGAGCCTCCTAGCCAAAAACATTCAGTACTTC.

This clonotype was picked up many times. CDR3 bases: TGTGCCAGCAGCTTAGAAGTGTACACCGGGGAGCTGTTTTTT. It encodes CASSLEVYTGELFF. The genes are TRBV11-2 and TRBJ2-2; unclear D gene. Trimming cost V 0 bases and J 3 bases, with 5 bases left between them. The germline gives CDR1 SGHAT, CDR2 FQNNGV. The CDR3 runs to 14 residues.

The sample holds a few counts of this clonotype. The rearrangement links TRBV7-2 to TRBJ2-3; 9 bases line up with TRBD2. The CDR3 consists of 14 residues. Germline-derived CDR1 and CDR2 are SGHTA and FQGNSA. J was trimmed by 7 bases and V by 5 bases; bases with no gene match: 7. This chain's CDR3 is CASSPPGLAYTQYF. In DNA, the CDR3 is TGTGCCAGCAGCCCGCCGGGACTAGCATATACGCAGTATTTT. Filled out from reference TRBV7-2 and TRBJ2-3, the complete variable domain reads GAGVSQSPSNKVTEKGKDVELRCDPISGHTALYWYRQSLGQGLEFLIYFQGNSAPDKSGLPSDRFSAERTGGSVSTLTIQRTQQEDSAVYLCASSPPGLAYTQYFGPGTRLTVL.

In DNA form, the CDR3 reads TGCGCCAGCAGCTTGGGGATCCGGACTAGCGGAACCTACGAGCAGTACTTC. Translating gives CASSLGIRTSGTYEQYF. The J gene is TRBJ2-7, the V gene TRBV5-1; TRBD2 matches 10 bases. The junction had 8 bases not matched to a gene; V was cut back by 0 bases and J by 2 bases. The germline V gene encodes CDR1 SGHRS and CDR2 YFSETQ. The CDR3 has 17 residues.

This clonotype was found many times. The chain is built from TRBV30 and TRBJ1-5; no clear D gene. Germline V gene data show CDR1 as GTSNPN and CDR2 as SVGIG (reference sequence). There are 14 residues in the CDR3. V shed 2 bases and J shed 2 bases, with 10 bases lying between them. The CDR3 DNA follows: TGTGCCTGGAGTTATGGCAGCGGCAATCAGCCCCAGCATTTT. This encodes CAWSYGSGNQPQHF.

In this sample, this clonotype turned up many times. J is TRBJ2-1 and V is TRBV2, with D perhaps TRBD2 (6 bases). Germline V CDR1 and CDR2: SNHLY, FYNNEI. Trimming stripped 5 bases from V and 5 bases from J, with 16 bases between. The length of the CDR3 is 15 residues. CDR3 loop: CASSNPGLANNEQFF. CDR3 DNA sequence: TGTGCCAGCAGTAACCCGGGACTTGCTAACAATGAGCAGTTCTTC. The whole variable domain, remainder taken from reference TRBV2 and TRBJ2-1, is EPEVTQTPSHQVTQMGQEVILRCVPISNHLYFYWYRQILGQKVEFLVSFYNNEISEKSEIFDDQFSVERPDGSNFTLKIRSTKLEDSAMYFCASSNPGLANNEQFFGPGTRLTVL.

This clonotype appeared many times. The J gene is TRBJ2-7, the V gene TRBV20-1; 10 nucleotides agree with TRBD2. V lost 3 bases to trimming and J lost 0 bases; unmatched junction nucleotides: 5. The germline V gene encodes CDR1 DFQATT and CDR2 SNEGSKA (reference sequence). CDR3 length equals 15 residues. The CDR3 nucleotides are TGCAGTGCTAGTACTAGCGGGGCGAGCTCCTACGAGCAGTACTTC. Translated, it gives CSASTSGASSYEQYF.